Below, one T cell receptor (beta chain) is given with its context. The data are from a study of response to subunit inactivated influenza vaccine. Trimming cost V 2 bases and J 5 bases, with 21 bases left between them. The CDR3 length is 17 residues. The germline V gene encodes CDR1 SNHLY and CDR2 FYNNEI. Via MiXCR, TCRdb re-called the RT-PCR reads, giving one row per CDR3 protein. The repertoire holds some 570,000 distinct CDR3 sequences, 10% to 12% seen once, with about 10% in the top ten. The same data also went into a second study, on T cells expressing NK-cell markers. In that study: The TCR beta cDNA came from 5'RACE template switching with UMIs. Out of eight donors sequenced, seven tested HCMV-seropositive and the remaining one seronegative. The dominant NKG2C+ clonotypes represented roughly 1.0-7.5% of CD8+ T cells in about six donors.

The V gene is TRBV2, the J gene TRBJ2-5; D is unclear. Sequenced material: PBMCs from blood, taken on the day of vaccination. The clonotype was recovered from a middle-aged man who received an inactivated influenza vaccine. CDR3 region: CASSEYISAPERETQYF. As DNA, the CDR3 is TGTGCCAGCAGTGAATATATCTCGGCGCCGGAACGGGAGACCCAGTACTTC.